Presented here are 20 T cell receptor beta chains from one specimen sequenced in a study of post-analysis software for immune sequencing data. Study results and limitations: Five TRBV segments appeared more often in patients than in controls, and TRBV5-6, TRBV5-1 and TRBV20-1 were among these.

Built from TCR beta cDNA, the libraries had unique molecular identifiers in them. From the PCR reads, TCRdb called clonotypes with MiXCR, one entry per CDR3 protein. Seen here are approximately 660,000 distinct CDR3 sequences, roughly three fifths observed once, and the top ten hold approximately 10%. Antigens of these TCRs are unknown. Sequenced material: blood. These receptors came from a girl aged 2-10 years with multiple sclerosis.

In this sample, this clonotype turned up a few times. V gene TRBV27 combines with J gene TRBJ2-7; 8 bases align to TRBD1. This CDR3 is 15 amino acids long. The V and J ends lost 4 bases and 7 bases, in that order; junction bases with no gene match: 12. CDR1 is MNHEY and CDR2 is SMNVEV in the germline V gene (reference sequence). The DNA for the CDR3 is TGTGCCAGCAGTTCACTCGACAGGGGTCTCTATGAGCAGTACTTC. Residues: CASSSLDRGLYEQYF.

The V and J genes are TRBV3-1 and TRBJ2-7; TRBD2 aligns across 13 bases. Germline trimming cut 4 bases from V and 3 bases from J; bases unmatched to any gene: 3. CDR3 length: 15 amino acids. CDR1 and CDR2 (germline): LGHDT, YNNKEL (reference sequence). This chain's CDR3 is CASSRGTSGIYEQYF. In DNA form, the CDR3 reads TGTGCCAGCAGCCGGGGGACTAGCGGGATCTACGAGCAGTACTTC.

The chain uses TRBV3-1 and TRBJ2-3; D possibly uses TRBD1 or TRBD2 (5 bases each). Germline assignment: CDR1 LGHDT and CDR2 YNNKEL (reference sequence). Trimming removed 0 bases from V and 4 bases from J, with 20 bases in between. The CDR3 loop spans 18 amino acids. The CDR3 bases are TGTGCCAGCAGCCAAGAAGCGCTGGAGGACAAGGTCGCAGATACGCAGTATTTT. This codes for CASSQEALEDKVADTQYF.

J is TRBJ2-7 and V is TRBV6-1, with D unclear. Germline V gene sequence: CDR1 MNHNS, CDR2 SASEGT. The CDR3 contains 13 residues. V was clipped by 3 bases and J by 0 bases, with 6 bases between them. The CDR3 region has the DNA TGTGCCAGCAGTGAGACGGTCTCCTACGAGCAGTACTTC. Its protein is CASSETVSYEQYF.

CDR3: CASSFLSGKGSSYEQYF. CDR3 bases: TGTGCCAGCAGCTTTTTAAGCGGGAAAGGGAGTTCCTACGAGCAGTACTTC. This sequence joins TRBV11-2 and TRBJ2-7; 7 bases align to TRBD2. Germline V gene lookup returns CDR1 SGHAT and CDR2 FQNNGV. CDR3 length: 17 amino acids. V was clipped by 3 bases and J by 1 base; unmatched bases: 12.

As regards this clonotype: A much larger clone lies one base from this, so it may be a read error. This sequence joins TRBV6-5 and TRBJ1-2; D is unresolved. Germline assignment: CDR1 MNHEY and CDR2 SVGAGI. The length of the CDR3 is 11 residues. V dropped 5 bases and J dropped 4 bases, with 5 bases sitting between them. CDR3 region: CASSNSYGYTF. In DNA, the CDR3 is TGTGCCAGCAGTAACAGCTATGGCTACACCTTC.

The chain is built from TRBV7-9 and TRBJ2-1; 8 bases agree with TRBD2. CDR3 length: 14 amino acids. With 5 bases clipped from V and 8 bases from J, the junction kept 8 bases outside the gene matches. Germline V CDR1 and CDR2: SEHNR, FQNEAQ (reference sequence). The CDR3 sequence: CASSRTSWGHEQFF. In DNA, the CDR3 is TGTGCCAGCAGCCGGACTAGCTGGGGGCATGAGCAGTTCTTC.

Here the CDR3 DNA reads TGTGCCAGCAGCTCGAGACTAGTGGGGGATACGCAGTATTTT. Protein sequence: CASSSRLVGDTQYF. V usage is TRBV7-8 and J usage is TRBJ2-3; D might be TRBD2 (6 bases). Trimming cost V 4 bases and J 6 bases, with 14 bases left between them. Germline values: CDR1 SGHVS, CDR2 FQNEAQ. The CDR3 has 14 residues.

This clonotype was recorded a few times. This chain joins TRBV7-2 and TRBJ2-4; D may match TRBD1 or TRBD2 (5 bases each). V gave up 2 bases and J gave up 0 bases, with 14 bases separating them. CDR1 SGHTA and CDR2 FQGNSA come from the germline V gene. This CDR3 has 17 amino acids. The CDR3 spells CASSLLGTLLAKNIQYF. The CDR3 DNA is TGTGCCAGCAGCTTACTGGGGACGTTGCTAGCCAAAAACATTCAGTACTTC.

The V call is TRBV4-2, the J call TRBJ2-7; D remains ambiguous. V was shortened by 0 bases and J by 5 bases, with 2 bases between the two germline ends. Germline values: CDR1 LGHNA, CDR2 YNFKEQ. The CDR3 covers 11 residues. CDR3 loop: CASSQDHEQYF. The CDR3 DNA is TGTGCCAGCAGCCAAGATCACGAGCAGTACTTC.

This chain joins TRBV28 and TRBJ1-4; 7 nucleotides align to TRBD1. There are 14 residues in the CDR3. V lost 6 bases and J lost 6; bases outside the gene matches: 7. Per germline, CDR1 MDHEN and CDR2 SYDVKM. This CDR3 is CASRLTGRDEKLFF. DNA of the CDR3: TGTGCCAGCAGACTGACAGGGAGGGATGAAAAACTGTTTTTT.

This chain connects TRBV6-2 or TRBV6-3 to TRBJ1-5; no definite D call. The ends were cut back, 0 bases at V and 6 bases at J, with 6 bases in the middle. Germline V gives CDR1 MNHEY, CDR2 SVGEGT. This CDR3 comprises 13 residues. The CDR3 sequence is CASSYSFAQPQHF. The CDR3 coding sequence is TGTGCCAGCAGTTACTCGTTTGCTCAGCCCCAGCATTTT.

V usage is TRBV6-2 or TRBV6-3 and J usage is TRBJ2-3; D is unresolved. The CDR3 consists of 11 residues. With 9 bases removed from V and 2 bases from J, the gap between germline ends came to 6 bases. CDR1 and CDR2 from the germline V gene are MNHEY and SVGEGT. CDR3 DNA sequence: TGTGCCAGTGGCTTCACAGATACGCAGTATTTT. Protein sequence: CASGFTDTQYF.

This clonotype was recorded only once. This sequence joins TRBV7-2 and TRBJ2-1; D tentatively reads TRBD1 or TRBD2 (6 bases each). The length of the CDR3 is 16 residues. Germline-derived CDR1 and CDR2 are SGHTA and FQGNSA. V dropped 0 bases and J dropped 7 bases, with 16 bases sitting between them. CDR3 in amino acids: CASSLAWGAGYNEQFF. Here the CDR3 DNA reads TGTGCCAGCAGCTTAGCATGGGGGGCTGGTTATAATGAGCAGTTCTTC. Supplemented by reference TRBV7-2 and TRBJ2-1, the full variable domain reads GAGVSQSPSNKVTEKGKDVELRCDPISGHTALYWYRQSLGQGLEFLIYFQGNSAPDKSGLPSDRFSAERTGGSVSTLTIQRTQQEDSAVYLCASSLAWGAGYNEQFFGPGTRLTVL.

This chain links TRBV5-1 with TRBJ2-2; 7 bases line up with TRBD1. Losses at the gene ends were 3 bases for V and 0 bases for J; bases not matched to a gene: 5. Germline values: CDR1 SGHRS, CDR2 YFSETQ. This CDR3 is built from 16 residues. Here the CDR3 DNA reads TGCGCCAGCAGCTCTAAGACAGGGACGAACACCGGGGAGCTGTTTTTT. It codes for CASSSKTGTNTGELFF.

This clonotype appeared a single time. The rearrangement links TRBV24-1 to TRBJ2-7; 13 nucleotides line up with TRBD2. CDR1 is KGHDR, CDR2 SFDVKD, per germline. Unmatched junction bases numbered 6, after V lost 3 bases and J lost 5 bases. The CDR3 loop spans 16 amino acids. This CDR3 is CATSDPGTSGKHEQYF. CDR3 DNA: TGTGCCACCAGTGATCCCGGGACTAGCGGGAAGCACGAGCAGTACTTC.

The genes are TRBV6-5 and TRBJ2-4; D is unresolved. The DNA end lines up better with TRBJ2-7; the J call may be wrong. The CDR3 spans 13 residues. CDR1 is MNHEY and CDR2 is SVGAGI in the germline V gene. CDR3 protein: CASRGSEVYEQYF. The CDR3 region has the DNA TGTGCCAGTCGTGGCTCAGAGGTCTACGAGCAGTACTTC.

This chain links TRBV5-8 with TRBJ2-3; possibly TRBD2 for D (6 bases). Germline V gene lookup returns CDR1 SGHTS and CDR2 YDEGEE. V was shortened by 2 bases and J by 2 bases, with 12 bases between the two germline ends. The CDR3 has 15 residues. CDR3 residues: CASSFYGGNTDTQYF. CDR3 DNA: TGTGCCAGCAGCTTCTATGGGGGGAACACAGATACGCAGTATTTT. Based on the CDR3 plus reference TRBV5-8 and TRBJ2-3, the full variable domain is EAGVTQSPTHLIKTRGQQATLRCSPISGHTSVYWYQQALGLGLQFLLWYDEGEERNRGNFPPRFSGRQFPNYSSELNVNALELEDSALYLCASSFYGGNTDTQYFGPGTRLTVL.

This clonotype was seen only a few times. V is TRBV5-1 and J is TRBJ1-2; D remains ambiguous. Germline V gene lookup returns CDR1 SGHRS and CDR2 YFSETQ. The CDR3 runs 14 residues. V was clipped by 4 bases and J by 1 base, with 11 bases between them. The DNA for the CDR3 is TGCGCCAGCAGCCCCTATGGAGATAACTATGGCTACACCTTC. As protein: CASSPYGDNYGYTF.

J is TRBJ2-1 and V is TRBV11-2; possible D gene TRBD2, 5 bases. Trimming took 4 bases from V and 3 from J, leaving 10 bases between them. Per germline, CDR1 SGHAT and CDR2 FQNNGV. The CDR3 is made up of 14 amino acids. This chain's CDR3 is CASSYAGNYNEQFF. The CDR3 DNA reads as TGTGCCAGCAGCTACGCCGGGAACTACAATGAGCAGTTCTTC.